This T cell receptor beta chain was profiled in a study of shared clonotypes between healthy human individuals. Across the study: Each donor had three CD4 naive, three CD4 memory, two CD8 naive and one CD8 memory plate.

Study-level findings and limits: Apart from blood, nothing was sampled; tissue repertoires likely differ. When naive CD4 clonotypes were compared across a few donors, about 4.8% were shared.

Several immunoSEQ plates received, in even portions, the genomic DNA of each subset. Clones were read by immunoSEQ multiplex PCR, and TCRdb kept only the in-frame ones, dropping some. The sample carries 950,000 to 1,100,000 clones, around 78% recorded once. This clone was found a few times. Antigen: not known. Germline CDR1 SQVTM, CDR2 ANQGSEA. The CDR3 has 14 amino acids. Deletions cut 7 bases from V and 1 base from J, with 16 bases between. V usage is TRBV29-1 and J usage is TRBJ1-1; D might be TRBD1 (5 bases). Source material: memory CD4+ T cells from PBMCs. Described subset: CD45RA-negative fraction. The source of this sequence is a man between 18 and 35 years old in good health. Some clones in this sample may be carry-over from other donors' samples. CDR3 in amino acids: CSAQPGTGNTEAFF. The CDR3 DNA reads as TGCAGCGCTCAACCCGGGACGGGGAACACTGAAGCTTTCTTT.